One and the same sample provided the 20 T cell receptor beta chains below, sequenced in a study of blood T cells in healthy people across ages. A second about 7 to 11 cycle PCR used barcoded and J-beta primers. In TCRdb, the 5' RACE reads were re-called with MiXCR into one record per CDR3 protein. Here the sample spans roughly 650,000 distinct CDR3 sequences, 32% being singletons. The material sequenced was blood. These receptors came from a woman aged 80 or over in good health.

This clonotype occurred many times. The chain is built from TRBV6-5 and TRBJ2-1, with 10 bases identical to TRBD1. V trimming: 6 bases; J trimming: 6 bases; junction bases outside the gene matches: 8. Germline V gives CDR1 MNHEY, CDR2 SVGAGI. The CDR3 length is 15 residues. The CDR3 coding sequence is TGTGCCAGCAGCATTGACAGGGGGCAGATCAATGAGCAGTTCTTC. This encodes CASSIDRGQINEQFF.

This clonotype was detected only a few times. The rearrangement joins TRBV18 to TRBJ2-1, with 14 bases fitting TRBD2. CDR1 KGHSH and CDR2 LQKENI come from the germline V gene. There are 17 residues in the CDR3. Losses at the gene ends were 1 base for V and 9 bases for J; bases not matched to a gene: 8. The DNA for the CDR3 is TGTGCCAGCTCACCACTCCGACTAGCGGGGGGGCCTGGTGAGCAGTTCTTC. Its translation: CASSPLRLAGGPGEQFF.

This clonotype was detected ten times or more. This chain uses TRBV7-2 with TRBJ1-2; D unresolved. Trimming took off 1 base at V and 4 bases at J, with 4 bases between the two ends. There are 12 residues in the CDR3. Germline values: CDR1 SGHTA, CDR2 FQGNSA. The CDR3 spells CASSLGSYGYTF. CDR3 nucleotides: TGTGCCAGCAGCTTAGGATCCTATGGCTACACCTTC.

Ten or more counts support this clonotype. The rearrangement uses TRBV6-1 and TRBJ1-5; 10 bases map to TRBD1. This CDR3 is built from 15 residues. The germline gives CDR1 MNHNS, CDR2 SASEGT. Unmatched junction bases numbered 7, after V lost 4 bases and J lost 7 bases. CDR3 bases: TGTGCCAGCAGTGCCGAGACAGGGGGCGGCCAGCCCCAGCATTTT. Translating gives CASSAETGGGQPQHF.

The sample holds many counts of this clonotype. CDR3 DNA sequence: TGTGCCAGCAGTTCTGCGGGATTGGGTACCTATGGCTACACCTTC. It yields the protein CASSSAGLGTYGYTF. This rearrangement joins TRBV28 to TRBJ1-2; D not resolved. Looked up from germline, CDR1 is MDHEN and CDR2 is SYDVKM. This CDR3 comprises 15 residues. V gave up 4 bases and J gave up 4 bases, with 16 bases separating them.

With respect to this clonotype: A much larger clone differs by one base, so this may be a read error. This sequence joins TRBV5-6 and TRBJ1-1; no clear D gene. Germline V lookup: CDR1 SGHDT, CDR2 YYEEEE. The CDR3 contains 15 residues. The CDR3 sequence: CANSPYGLGHTEAFF. The DNA for the CDR3 is TGTGCCAACAGCCCGTATGGCCTGGGCCACACTGAAGCTTTCTTT.

There are many counts of this clonotype. The rearrangement links TRBV5-1 to TRBJ2-3, with TRBD2 identical over 10 bases. With V trimmed by 5 bases and J by 1 base, 19 bases remained unmatched. The CDR3 covers 20 residues. The V gene's germline CDR1 is SGHRS and CDR2 YFSETQ. The CDR3 loop reads CASRKRPGTSGEVGTDTQYF. In DNA form, the CDR3 reads TGCGCCAGCAGGAAACGACCAGGCACTAGCGGGGAAGTTGGCACAGATACGCAGTATTTT.

This clonotype showed up many times. The chain carries TRBV27 and TRBJ2-5, with D perhaps assigned TRBD1 or TRBD2 (5 bases each). Germline CDR1 reads MNHEY; CDR2 reads SMNVEV (reference sequence). With 2 bases removed from V and 5 bases from J, the gap between germline ends came to 21 bases. This CDR3 has 17 amino acids. The CDR3, as DNA: TGTGCCAGCAGTTTAAGTACCGGGACCACGATTGGGGAGACCCAGTACTTC. As protein: CASSLSTGTTIGETQYF.

Remarks on this clonotype: Germline and junction disagree at one end, which may indicate a read error. CDR3 coding DNA: TGTGCCAGCAGTCTAGCAGGGAACATTGAAGCTTTCTTT. Protein: CASSLAGNIEAFF. This rearrangement joins TRBV12-3 or TRBV12-4 to TRBJ1-1, with D maybe TRBD1 (5 bases). The CDR3 loop spans 13 amino acids.

Note on this clonotype: The junction differs from germline at one of its ends, possibly a read error. The chain uses TRBV7-2 and TRBJ1-1; D is uncertain. CDR3 size: 14 residues. The germline V gene has CDR1 SGHTA and CDR2 FQGNSA. For the CDR3, the DNA is TGTGCCAGCAGCCCACAGCGGGCTAGCACTGGAGCTTTCTTT. This encodes CASSPQRASTGAFF.

There are many counts of this clonotype. The genes are TRBV4-2 and TRBJ1-2; unclear D gene. Trimming left V 0 bases short and J 3 bases short, with 8 bases between. This CDR3 has 14 residues. Germline assignment: CDR1 LGHNA and CDR2 YNFKEQ. The CDR3 sequence: CASSQDTVDYGYTF. CDR3 coding DNA: TGTGCCAGCAGCCAAGATACGGTGGACTATGGCTACACCTTC.

The chain combines TRBV29-1 with TRBJ1-6; 9 positions agree with TRBD1. The CDR3 runs to 13 residues. The junction had 4 bases not matched to a gene; V was cut back by 4 bases and J by 9 bases. Germline assignment: CDR1 SQVTM and CDR2 ANQGSEA. The CDR3 reads CSVGEQGASPLHF. The CDR3 coding sequence is TGCAGCGTTGGGGAACAGGGGGCTTCACCCCTCCACTTT.

This clonotype has more than one count but fewer than ten. The chain recombines TRBV11-1 with TRBJ2-3; 8 nucleotides align to TRBD2. Germline loops: CDR1 SGHAT, CDR2 FQDESV (reference sequence). J was trimmed by 5 bases and V by 1 base; bases with no gene match: 8. This CDR3 is built from 16 residues. CDR3 sequence: CASSLGSGLAIDTQYF. The CDR3 DNA reads as TGTGCCAGCAGCTTAGGTTCCGGACTAGCTATAGATACGCAGTATTTT. Based on the CDR3 plus reference TRBV11-1 and TRBJ2-3, the full variable domain is EAEVAQSPRYKITEKSQAVAFWCDPISGHATLYWYRQILGQGPELLVQFQDESVVDDSQLPKDRFSAERLKGVDSTLKIQPAELGDSAMYLCASSLGSGLAIDTQYFGPGTRLTVL.

This clonotype has ten or more counts. This chain links TRBV7-3 with TRBJ2-5; 7 positions agree with TRBD2. The V segment lost 5 bases and the J segment 0 bases; nucleotides outside the gene matches: 6. Germline lookup yields CDR1 SGHTA and CDR2 FQGTGA. The CDR3 has 15 amino acids. The CDR3 reads CASSQIGGYQETQYF. DNA of the CDR3: TGTGCCAGCAGCCAAATCGGGGGGTACCAAGAGACCCAGTACTTC. Filled out from reference TRBV7-3 and TRBJ2-5, the complete variable domain reads GAGVSQTPSNKVTEKGKYVELRCDPISGHTALYWYRQSLGQGPEFLIYFQGTGAADDSGLPNDRFFAVRPEGSVSTLKIQRTERGDSAVYLCASSQIGGYQETQYFGPGTRLLVL.

The genes are TRBV6-1 and TRBJ2-1, with 11 bases lining up with TRBD2. The CDR3 has 18 amino acids. J was trimmed by 7 bases and V by 5 bases; bases with no gene match: 16. Germline V gives CDR1 MNHNS, CDR2 SASEGT. Here the CDR3 reads CASSPNRLAGLGRNEQFF. CDR3 DNA: TGTGCCAGCAGTCCGAACCGACTAGCGGGGCTCGGGAGGAATGAGCAGTTCTTC.

This clonotype came up many times. The rearrangement joins TRBV7-2 to TRBJ2-5, with TRBD2 matching 9 bases. The ends lost 5 bases at V and 5 bases at J; junction bases unmatched: 12. Per the germline V gene, CDR1 is SGHTA and CDR2 is FQGNSA. The CDR3 contains 16 residues. The CDR3 loop is CASSQVLASGVETQYF. CDR3 bases: TGTGCCAGCAGCCAAGTACTTGCTAGCGGGGTCGAGACCCAGTACTTC.

This clonotype was observed a few times. The V call is TRBV27, the J call TRBJ1-1; 11 bases align to TRBD1. After removal of 2 bases from V and 1 base from J, the junction contained 6 bases not matched to a gene. CDR3 length equals 17 residues. Per the germline V gene, CDR1 is MNHEY and CDR2 is SMNVEV (reference sequence). As DNA, the CDR3 is TGTGCCAGCAGTTTAAGGACAGGGGGCGAAAAGAACACTGAAGCTTTCTTT. It yields the protein CASSLRTGGEKNTEAFF.

This clonotype was recorded many times. The chain carries TRBV6-1 and TRBJ1-2, with TRBD1 matching 11 bases. CDR3 length equals 14 residues. Per the germline V gene, CDR1 is MNHNS and CDR2 is SASEGT. V shed 3 bases and J 5 bases; nucleotides not matched to a gene: 2. In nucleotides, the CDR3 is TGTGCCAGCAGTGATGGGACAGGGGGATATGGCTACACCTTC. Translation: CASSDGTGGYGYTF.

In this sample, this clonotype turned up many times. The chain employs TRBV7-2 and TRBJ2-1; TRBD1 matches 8 bases. Unmatched junction bases numbered 9, after V lost 5 bases and J lost 6 bases. CDR1 SGHTA and CDR2 FQGNSA come from the germline V gene. The CDR3 runs 15 residues. This chain's CDR3 is CASSPRQGSGNEQFF. CDR3 DNA: TGTGCCAGCAGCCCCCGACAGGGGTCCGGCAATGAGCAGTTCTTC.

A remark on this clonotype: It may be a read error: a sequence one base away is much more abundant. The rearrangement uses TRBV7-2 and TRBJ2-4; 15 nucleotides agree with TRBD2. The CDR3 totals 19 residues. The germline V gene has CDR1 SGHTA and CDR2 FQGNSA. The DNA of the CDR3 is TGTGCCAGCAGCTTAGGAGGACTAGCGGGGGGGCGCGCCAATAACATTCAGTACTTC. Translation: CASSLGGLAGGRANNIQYF.